This TCR beta chain was obtained from a study of cytomegalovirus exposure and HLA in healthy donors (dated by TCRdb to about 2017). With respect to the entire study: An earlier analysis of roughly 610 of the donors reported 276 Gb of sequence data and around 120 million unique TCR beta sequences obtained from about 179 million T cells. Roughly 310 gigabases of sequencing data and tens of millions of unique TCR sequences were included in an early release covering roughly 700 HLA-typed donors. Of the approximately 370 genotyped donors, 75% to 85% were placed in the genetic ancestry cluster associated with self-reported Caucasian donors. The aim of the study was to test whether cataloging public T cell receptors could identify signatures of past pathogen exposure. The T cell repertoires of some 700 subjects were profiled by immunosequencing and related to cytomegalovirus serostatus. In addition to the first cohort of 666 subjects, a separate validation cohort of 120 different subjects was used. The study combined high-throughput TCR immunosequencing, statistical association of individual TCRs with disease status, and machine learning to predict cytomegalovirus infection status. In a later analysis, previously published TCR beta repertoires from more than 500 donors were re-analyzed and high-resolution HLA genotyping was added so that TCR occurrence patterns could be studied. Rather than drawing on any new phenotypic data, the later analysis identified candidate immune exposures from TCR beta sequences and the way those sequences occurred across donors. An earlier analysis of several hundred of the donors applied high-throughput TCR beta sequencing to assess whether each TCR beta V gene segment acted as functional or pseudogenic. Alongside the repertoire data, information on donor age, sex, ethnicity and CMV serostatus was compiled. In a later genetic analysis, genome-wide SNP genotypes for 398 of the 666 donors were used, and that subset was treated as a discovery cohort. Every discovery cohort repertoire had been produced on one sequencing platform. Both class I and class II loci were covered by HLA typing, at four-digit resolution. The number of donors typed differed by locus, with 629-630 for A, B, C, DRB1 and DQB1, about 500 for DQA1, approximately 570 for DPA1, and 400 to 490 for DPB1. A handful of DR-DQ haplotypes were handled as single units for association and clustering because linkage in the cohort was strong. Across about 370 genotyped donors of the cohort, an average of 235,054 unique TCR beta nucleotide sequences per donor were sequenced, and around 20% of those sequences were non-productive.

This clone was found a few times. Its antigen remains undetermined. Base qualities are not at hand, and no much larger clone is one base apart. The cohort was made up of hundreds of healthy bone marrow donors. At the time of sampling, all cohort members were nominally healthy, though unrecorded immune exposures were likely present. The donor tested CMV seropositive and was one of the 289 seropositive cohort members. A peripheral blood sample was provided by each donor, and peripheral blood mononuclear cells were used for TCR beta sequencing. Genomic DNA was extracted from the blood cell samples with the Qiagen DNeasy Blood Extraction Kit. Receptor amplification or capture employed the immunoSEQ multiplex PCR assay. The multiplex PCR relied on a mix of 60 forward primers for TCR Vbeta segments and 13 reverse primers for TCR Jbeta segments. Amplification of the CDR3 region of rearranged TCR beta genes was performed with a multiplex PCR assay on genomic DNA. The amplified TCR beta libraries were sequenced on the Illumina HiSeq System as 87-base-pair reads. The paper's data handling went like this. Across the 500 to 700 repertoires, a later analysis counted 60 million to 90 million unique TCR beta chains, around 10 million of which were shared by at least two donors. A nearest-neighbor algorithm error-corrected the raw reads and collapsed the reads into unique sequences, merging closely related sequences to remove PCR and sequencing errors. Alignment of CDR3 sequences to IMGT reference sequences was used to assign V, D and J gene segments. For a sequence to be retained, a match of at least six nucleotides was required to both a V gene segment and a J gene segment. A rearrangement counted as productive if the CDR3 had no stop codons and remained in frame with V and J, and every other rearrangement counted as non-productive. Following IMGT convention, CDR3 was defined as the stretch from the second conserved V-encoded cysteine up to the conserved J-encoded phenylalanine. In an earlier analysis of around 540 of the donors, sequences lacking an unambiguous match to a single V gene segment were excluded. An earlier analysis of a few hundred of the donors classified V segments as functional when productive rearrangements were above 56.7% and as segregating when the standard deviation between donors was above 5%. A statistical classification framework was built for diagnosing cytomegalovirus status from the catalog of TCR beta chain sequences. V and J gene assignment, in a later analysis, came from comparing TCR nucleotide sequences with IMGT/GENE-DB human TR gene sequences. Using the TCRdist pipeline, a later analysis assigned CDR3 sequences along with most-parsimonious VDJ recombination scenarios. In a later analysis, every TCR beta chain was defined by the combination of its CDR3 amino acid sequence and its V-gene family, and reads without a unique V-gene family were dropped. As a way to deal with suspected cross-contamination and a sequencing artifact, a later analysis dropped 450 to 600 nucleotide sequences that were highly shared and had low generation probability. In a later analysis, a clonal expansion index was calculated for each public chain from normalized within-repertoire ranks of inferred template counts. A later analysis computed generation probabilities with a VDJ recombination model fitted to out-of-frame rearrangements, and checked the results against IGoR. A later analysis scored TCR-TCR, TCR-HLA and TCR-CMV co-occurrence with hypergeometric tests, applying a repertoire-size bias correction to TCR pairs. False discovery rates were estimated in a later analysis by permuting HLA or CMV assignments 20 times. In a later analysis, co-occurring TCRs were grouped using DBSCAN, and TCRdist sequence similarity was added for clustering within HLA-allele-positive subsets. Repertoires with fewer than 30,000 or more than 120,000 public chains were left out of co-occurrence clustering, as were four to six repertoires with anomalous nucleotide sharing. In TCRdb, the immuneACCESS table is reduced to in-frame sequences with V and J assigned. These tables do not hold every clone; where another copy was compared, an unresolved V gene accounts for under half, and the others remain unexplained. V and J calls and clone size are given by that table; D and trimming were obtained from the DNA. This sample gives around 130,000 clones in total; 75% of them show up just once. Roughly 3% of the sample is in the top ten clones.

The V end loses 3 bases and the J end loses 0 bases, and a stretch of 6 bases separates them. The CDR3, cysteine through phenylalanine, is 13 amino acids long. The only DNA kept is the CDR3, 39 bases in frame from the first base. The germline V gene (reference sequence) specifies GTSNPN as CDR1 and SVGIG as CDR2. Findings and caveats that apply to the study as a whole: In a later analysis, HLA-associated TCR beta chains showed more clonal expansion and lower generation probabilities than non-associated chains that were equally common. Correlated functional status among segregating V segments might reflect linkage disequilibrium, but an unknown experimental factor could not be ruled out. Some IMGT-functional V segments, including TRBV6-2 and TRBV6-3, could not be distinguished by the 87-base-pair reads and were therefore excluded. An association between a missense DCLRE1C variant and V-gene and J-gene trimming of TCR beta chains was found in a later genetic analysis and replicated in an independent cohort. Because HLA typing was missing for some donors at each locus, association tests included only the typed subset. In an earlier analysis of under 600 of the donors, most TCR beta V segments were observed in productive rearrangements about 90% or about 30% of the time, broadly matching IMGT annotations. Most CMV-associated TCR beta chains appeared to be HLA-restricted in a later analysis, and the HLA associations seemed to be driven largely by CMV exposure. In vitro tests confirmed that three of the cytomegalovirus-associated TCR beta chains recognize cytomegalovirus antigens. Because counts were too low, about 15 rarely observed V segments, including chromosome 9 orphons, were left out of the earlier analysis of about 620 of the donors. A further reported finding was that TCR beta sequences accurately predicted the HLA-A and HLA-B alleles for most subjects in the first cohort. While some public TCRs were present in many individuals, most TCR sequences turned up only very rarely across donors. Assigning TCR associations to individual alleles was difficult when HLA alleles, especially DR and DQ, strongly co-occurred. In a later analysis, over 15,000 TCR beta sequences were associated with specific HLA alleles at a false discovery rate of 0.05. The classifier was reported to diagnose cytomegalovirus status with high specificity and sensitivity in both the original and validation cohorts. The authors suggested that the approach could potentially be extended to other disease states and immunological phenotypes. Only TCR beta chains were sequenced in this cohort, and the absence of alpha or paired-chain data limited detectable features. Immune exposure information for the cohort was limited to CMV serostatus. The presence/absence analyses assumed that sequencing depth was roughly uniform across donors, and that assumption may not be true. A cluster of highly shared sequence variants was judged likely to be a technical artifact of the sequencing pipeline. In the study, 150 to 200 TCR beta chains were listed as associated with cytomegalovirus. Compared with the roughly 670-donor mean, donors in an Asian-associated ancestry cluster had fewer N-insertions in productive TCRs, according to a later genetic analysis. In a later analysis, the rate of TCR association differed among HLA loci, with DRB1 alleles having the most associated TCRs and HLA-C alleles having the fewest. According to a later analysis, parvovirus B19, influenza, CMV and Epstein-Barr virus appeared linked to several top co-occurrence clusters.

The receptor's source is a woman in her thirties or forties in good health and CMV-seropositive. The source material was PBMCs. This sequence uses TRBV30 and TRBJ1-5; the D gene assignment is ambiguous. The DNA sequence follows: TGTGCCTGGAGCTCCAGTAGCAATCAGCCCCAGCATTTT. This codes for CAWSSSSNQPQHF.